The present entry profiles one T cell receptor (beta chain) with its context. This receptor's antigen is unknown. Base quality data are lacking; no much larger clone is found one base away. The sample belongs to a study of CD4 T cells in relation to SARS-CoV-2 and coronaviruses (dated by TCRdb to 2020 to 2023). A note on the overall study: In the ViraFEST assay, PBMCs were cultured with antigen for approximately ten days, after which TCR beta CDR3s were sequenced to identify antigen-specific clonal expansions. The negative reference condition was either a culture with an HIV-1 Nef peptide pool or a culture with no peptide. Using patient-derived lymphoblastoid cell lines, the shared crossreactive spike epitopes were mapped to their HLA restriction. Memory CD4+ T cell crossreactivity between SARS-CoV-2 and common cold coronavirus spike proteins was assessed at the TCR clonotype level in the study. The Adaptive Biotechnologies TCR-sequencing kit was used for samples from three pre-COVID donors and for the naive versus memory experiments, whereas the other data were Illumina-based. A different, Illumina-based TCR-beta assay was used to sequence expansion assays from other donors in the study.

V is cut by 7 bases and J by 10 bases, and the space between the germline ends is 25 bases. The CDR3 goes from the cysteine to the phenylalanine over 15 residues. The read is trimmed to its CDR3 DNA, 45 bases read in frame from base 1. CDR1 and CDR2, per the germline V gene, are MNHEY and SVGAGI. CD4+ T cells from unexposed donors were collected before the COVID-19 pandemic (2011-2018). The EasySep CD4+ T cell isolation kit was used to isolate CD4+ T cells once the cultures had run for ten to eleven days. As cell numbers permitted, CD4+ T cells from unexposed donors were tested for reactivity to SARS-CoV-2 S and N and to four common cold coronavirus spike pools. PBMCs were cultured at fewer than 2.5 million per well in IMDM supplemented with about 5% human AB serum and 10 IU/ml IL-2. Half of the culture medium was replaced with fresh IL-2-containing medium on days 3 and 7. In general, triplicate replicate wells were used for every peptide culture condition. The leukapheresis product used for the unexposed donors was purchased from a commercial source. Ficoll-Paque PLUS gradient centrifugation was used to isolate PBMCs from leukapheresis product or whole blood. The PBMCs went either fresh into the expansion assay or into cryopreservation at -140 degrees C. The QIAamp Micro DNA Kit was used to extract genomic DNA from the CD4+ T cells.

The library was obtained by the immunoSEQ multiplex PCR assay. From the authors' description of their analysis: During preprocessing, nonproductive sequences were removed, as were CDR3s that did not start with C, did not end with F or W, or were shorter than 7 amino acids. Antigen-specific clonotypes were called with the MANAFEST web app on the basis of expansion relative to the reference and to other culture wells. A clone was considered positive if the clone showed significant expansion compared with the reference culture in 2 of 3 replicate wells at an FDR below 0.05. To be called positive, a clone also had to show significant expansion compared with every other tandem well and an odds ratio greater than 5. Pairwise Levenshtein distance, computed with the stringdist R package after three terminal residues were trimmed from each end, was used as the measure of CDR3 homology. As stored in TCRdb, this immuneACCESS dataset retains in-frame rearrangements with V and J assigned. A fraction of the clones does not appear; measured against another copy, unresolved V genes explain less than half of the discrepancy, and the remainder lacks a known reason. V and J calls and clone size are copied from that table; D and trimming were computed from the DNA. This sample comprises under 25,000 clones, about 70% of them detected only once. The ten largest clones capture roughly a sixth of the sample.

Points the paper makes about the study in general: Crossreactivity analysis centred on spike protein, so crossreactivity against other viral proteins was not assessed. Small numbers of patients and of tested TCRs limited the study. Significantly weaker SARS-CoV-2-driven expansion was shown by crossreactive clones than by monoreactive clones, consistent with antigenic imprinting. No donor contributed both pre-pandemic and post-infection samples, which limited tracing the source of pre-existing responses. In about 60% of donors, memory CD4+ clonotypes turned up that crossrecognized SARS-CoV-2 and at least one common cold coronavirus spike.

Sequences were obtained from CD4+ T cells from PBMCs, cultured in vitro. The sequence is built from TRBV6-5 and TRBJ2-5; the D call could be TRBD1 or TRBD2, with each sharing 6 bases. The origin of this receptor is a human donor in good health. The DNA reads TGTGCCAGCATGACTAACGGGGGCGCAAGGGTTCACCAGTACTTC. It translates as CASMTNGGARVHQYF.